Listed here are 31 T cell receptor beta chains from one sample, sequenced in a study of T cell responses to AZD1222 COVID-19 vaccine. Some clones are missing from TCRdb's copy, which holds only in-frame ones; the method was immunoSEQ multiplex PCR. The repertoire holds about 100,000 clones, with approximately 91% as singletons. The sequencing used peripheral blood, collected on day 0 of AZD1222 vaccination. The receptor source for this set is an adult in good health.

The gene calls are TRBV9 and TRBJ2-2, with D possibly matching TRBD2 (5 bases). CDR3 size: 16 residues. Deletions cut 0 bases from V and 2 bases from J, with 11 bases between. Germline V lookup: CDR1 SGDLS, CDR2 YYNGEE. The CDR3 DNA sequence: TGTGCCAGCAGCGTAGAGAGGGCCCAAAACACCGGGGAGCTGTTTTTT. Protein product: CASSVERAQNTGELFF.

This chain joins TRBV5-1 and TRBJ1-3; TRBD1 might be the D (5 bases). The CDR3 is 15 amino acids. V dropped 5 bases and J dropped 2 bases, with 14 bases sitting between them. Germline CDR1 SGHRS, CDR2 YFSETQ. The CDR3, as DNA: TGCGCCAGCAGACTGACAGTTGACGCTGGAAACACCATATATTTT. As protein: CASRLTVDAGNTIYF. Complete variable domain (other parts from reference TRBV5-1 and TRBJ1-3): KAGVTQTPRYLIKTRGQQVTLSCSPISGHRSVSWYQQTPGQGLQFLFEYFSETQRNKGNFPGRFSGRQFSNSRSEMNVSTLELGDSALYLCASRLTVDAGNTIYFGEGSWLTVV.

This clone has a single count. V and J are TRBV2 and TRBJ2-2; 11 positions agree with TRBD2. V lost 8 bases to trimming and J lost 4 bases; unmatched junction nucleotides: 9. The CDR3 consists of 16 residues. Germline V gives CDR1 SNHLY, CDR2 FYNNEI. The CDR3 loop is CASLELAGEGTGELFF. The CDR3 coding sequence is TGTGCCAGCCTGGAACTAGCGGGGGAGGGCACCGGGGAGCTGTTTTTT. The full variable domain, rest sourced from reference TRBV2 and TRBJ2-2, is EPEVTQTPSHQVTQMGQEVILRCVPISNHLYFYWYRQILGQKVEFLVSFYNNEISEKSEIFDDQFSVERPDGSNFTLKIRSTKLEDSAMYFCASLELAGEGTGELFFGEGSRLTVL.

V usage is TRBV7-2 and J usage is TRBJ2-7, with 9 bases lining up with TRBD2. CDR3 length: 16 amino acids. Trimming at V came to 4 bases and at J to 6 bases, leaving 13 bases not matched to a gene. Germline assignment: CDR1 SGHTA and CDR2 FQGNSA. CDR3 bases: TGTGCCAGCAGCTCACGCCTTGGCGGGAGGGCGGTCGAGCAGTACTTC. Encoded protein: CASSSRLGGRAVEQYF. The full variable domain, with the rest looked up from reference TRBV7-2 and TRBJ2-7, is GAGVSQSPSNKVTEKGKDVELRCDPISGHTALYWYRQSLGQGLEFLIYFQGNSAPDKSGLPSDRFSAERTGGSVSTLTIQRTQQEDSAVYLCASSSRLGGRAVEQYFGPGTRLTVT.

This chain links TRBV11-2 with TRBJ2-6; D ambiguous. CDR1 and CDR2 from the germline V gene are SGHAT and FQNNGV. Trimming removed 5 bases from V and 1 base from J, with 6 bases in between. The CDR3 is 14 residues long. CDR3 bases: TGTGCCAGCAGCCCCCTGTCTGGGGCCAACGTCCTGACTTTC. Protein sequence: CASSPLSGANVLTF.

The CDR3 sequence is CASSEYSTATNEKLFF. The CDR3 region has the DNA TGTGCCAGCAGTGAATACAGTACTGCAACTAATGAAAAACTGTTTTTT. The V gene is TRBV2, the J gene TRBJ1-4, with D uncertain. Germline CDR1 reads SNHLY; CDR2 reads FYNNEI. V was clipped by 2 bases and J by 0 bases, with 10 bases between them. CDR3 size: 16 residues.

V usage is TRBV7-9 and J usage is TRBJ2-1; D possibly corresponds to TRBD2 (5 bases). Germline V CDR1 and CDR2: SEHNR, FQNEAQ (reference sequence). CDR3 length equals 15 residues. V lost 4 bases, J lost 1 base, and 11 bases lay in between. CDR3 DNA sequence: TGTGCCAGCAGCTCCGGCCGGGGTTCCTACAATGAGCAGTTCTTC. It translates to CASSSGRGSYNEQFF.

The J gene is TRBJ2-7, the V gene TRBV18; TRBD2 matches at 10 bases. There are 18 residues in the CDR3. V dropped 4 bases and J dropped 5; count of bases not matched to a gene: 17. Germline lookup yields CDR1 KGHSH and CDR2 LQKENI. The CDR3 sequence is CASSLSSGGPPVRHEQYF. DNA for the CDR3: TGTGCCAGCTCACTTTCTAGCGGGGGCCCCCCCGTTAGGCACGAGCAGTACTTC.

V and J are TRBV10-3 and TRBJ2-3; 10 bases fit TRBD2. This CDR3 has 17 amino acids. Germline assignment: CDR1 ENHRY and CDR2 SYGVKD. Germline trimming cut 7 bases from V and 2 bases from J; bases unmatched to any gene: 12. The CDR3 DNA reads as TGTGCCATCAAAGAGCGGGGGGGCTCCTCAAACACAGATACGCAGTATTTT. Translating gives CAIKERGGSSNTDTQYF.

J is TRBJ2-7 and V is TRBV7-9, with D uncertain. The V end was cut by 3 bases, the J end by 3 bases, with 6 bases between. Germline V gives CDR1 SEHNR, CDR2 FQNEAQ (reference sequence). CDR3 size: 12 residues. The CDR3, as DNA: TGTGCCAGCAGCTTGAGTGGCTACGAGCAGTACTTC. The encoded protein is CASSLSGYEQYF.

This chain uses TRBV3-1 (or the pseudogene TRBV3-2) with TRBJ1-2; D call uncertain. CDR3 length: 13 residues. The V gene lost 4 bases and the J gene lost 1 base, with 7 bases spanning the gap. Germline-derived CDR1 and CDR2 are LGHDT and YNNKEL (reference sequence). CDR3 sequence reads: CASSPDNNYGYTF. For the CDR3, the DNA is TGTGCCAGCAGCCCTGACAATAACTATGGCTACACCTTC.

The rearrangement uses TRBV19 and TRBJ2-7, with D perhaps matching TRBD1 or TRBD2 (6 bases each). V lost 3 bases to trimming and J lost 2 bases, with 14 bases between them. Germline assignment: CDR1 LNHDA and CDR2 SQIVND (reference sequence). This CDR3 has 15 amino acids. CDR3 coding DNA: TGTGCCAGTAGTATGGGGGGCCTGACGGCCTACGAGCAGTACTTC. Amino acid sequence: CASSMGGLTAYEQYF.

This clone was picked up a small number of times. This chain connects TRBV7-9 to TRBJ2-5, with 9 bases that match TRBD1. With V trimmed by 1 base and J by 5 bases, 5 bases remained unmatched. CDR3 length equals 15 residues. Germline loops: CDR1 SEHNR, CDR2 FQNEAQ (reference sequence). This chain's CDR3 is CASSLVTGGWETQYF. In DNA form, the CDR3 reads TGTGCCAGCAGCTTAGTTACAGGGGGCTGGGAGACCCAGTACTTC.

The chain has TRBV6-1 and TRBJ2-3, with 10 positions matching TRBD1. The CDR3 sequence is 16 residues long. Germline assignment: CDR1 MNHNS and CDR2 SASEGT. The trim removed 4 bases at V and 7 bases at J, leaving 11 bases unmatched. Here the CDR3 reads CASSAPGQGTRNTQYF. Written as DNA, the CDR3 is TGTGCCAGCAGTGCACCGGGACAGGGGACGAGAAATACGCAGTATTTT.

V is TRBV5-4 and J is TRBJ2-2; 10 bases agree with TRBD1. Germline V gene lookup returns CDR1 SGHNT and CDR2 YYREEE (reference sequence). The CDR3 runs 17 residues. Germline trimming cut 4 bases from V and 0 bases from J; bases unmatched to any gene: 6. CDR3 in amino acids: CASSPRQGATNTGELFF. The DNA of the CDR3 is TGTGCCAGCAGCCCTCGACAGGGGGCGACGAACACCGGGGAGCTGTTTTTT.

This clone showed up just a few times. The J gene is TRBJ2-3, the V gene TRBV6-5; no definite D call. Trimming removed 6 bases from V and 1 base from J, with 14 bases in between. The CDR3 runs 15 residues. From germline, CDR1 is MNHEY and CDR2 SVGAGI. CDR3 sequence (DNA): TGTGCCAGCAGGGTGGGGAACGGTGGCACAGATACGCAGTATTTT. It codes for CASRVGNGGTDTQYF.

The V and J genes are TRBV6-5 and TRBJ1-1, with D perhaps TRBD1 (6 bases). Germline CDR1 is MNHEY and CDR2 is SVGAGI. This CDR3 is built from 14 residues. V was clipped by 4 bases and J by 1 base, with 10 bases between them. CDR3 nucleotide sequence: TGTGCCAGCAGTTCGGGACACTCGAACACTGAAGCTTTCTTT. As protein: CASSSGHSNTEAFF.

V is TRBV3-1 (or the pseudogene TRBV3-2) and J is TRBJ2-1; 8 bases agree with TRBD1. Trimming removed 0 bases from V and 2 bases from J; junction bases left unmatched: 3. The CDR3 is 16 amino acids. Germline V CDR1 and CDR2: LGHDT, YNNKEL (reference sequence). The CDR3 region is CASSQDQGAAYNEQFF. CDR3 DNA sequence: TGTGCCAGCAGCCAAGATCAGGGGGCCGCCTACAATGAGCAGTTCTTC.

The chain uses TRBV5-1 and TRBJ1-3; D remains unclear. The germline V gene encodes CDR1 SGHRS and CDR2 YFSETQ. This CDR3 has 15 residues. V was clipped by 0 bases and J by 4 bases, with 11 bases between them. The CDR3 spells CASSLDMTSGNTIYF. The CDR3 nucleotides read TGCGCCAGCAGCTTGGACATGACGTCGGGAAACACCATATATTTT.

The genes are TRBV3-1 (or the pseudogene TRBV3-2) and TRBJ1-5; D is unclear. This CDR3 has 12 amino acids. V gave up 5 bases and J gave up 3 bases, with 5 bases separating them. Germline V gene lookup returns CDR1 LGHDT and CDR2 YNNKEL (reference sequence). The CDR3 coding sequence is TGTGCCAGCAGCAACAACAATCAGCCCCAGCATTTT. Translation: CASSNNNQPQHF.

The rearrangement joins TRBV18 to TRBJ1-5, with D tentatively TRBD1 (5 bases). The germline gives CDR1 KGHSH, CDR2 LQKENI. V shed 4 bases and J shed 10 bases, with 14 bases lying between them. This CDR3 spans 13 amino acids. CDR3 coding DNA: TGTGCCAGCTCACAGGGGTCTAATGAACCCCAGCATTTT. Amino acids: CASSQGSNEPQHF.

The rearrangement uses TRBV11-2 and TRBJ2-7, with 7 bases fitting TRBD1. This CDR3 is 16 amino acids long. V shed 1 base, J shed 1 base, and the junction held 7 bases outside the gene matches. Germline CDR1 and CDR2: SGHAT and FQNNGV. CDR3 DNA sequence: TGTGCCAGCAGCTTAGGCCTCCGGGACAGTTCCTACGAGCAGTACTTC. Translated, it gives CASSLGLRDSSYEQYF.

The CDR3 DNA follows: TGTGCCAGCAGCCCTTCCGGCGACAGGAATGTTGAAGCTTTCTTT. This encodes CASSPSGDRNVEAFF. The J gene is TRBJ1-1, the V gene TRBV28, with D possibly matching TRBD1 (6 bases). Germline lookup yields CDR1 MDHEN and CDR2 SYDVKM. Trimming left V 6 bases short and J 7 bases short, with 21 bases between. The CDR3 has 15 amino acids.

Only one count was recorded for this clone. The rearrangement links TRBV10-3 to TRBJ1-6, with D perhaps TRBD1 (6 bases). The germline V gene has CDR1 ENHRY and CDR2 SYGVKD. The CDR3 consists of 15 residues. V was shortened by 6 bases and J by 0 bases, with 9 bases between the two germline ends. CDR3 in DNA: TGTGCCATCAGGCAGGGGAACTCCTATAATTCACCCCTCCACTTT. Protein: CAIRQGNSYNSPLHF.

DNA of the CDR3: TGTGCCAGCAGTACACAGGGTGAACAGCCCCAGCATTTT. Protein product: CASSTQGEQPQHF. The chain is built from TRBV6-5 and TRBJ1-5; D perhaps matches TRBD1 (6 bases). The V gene lost 5 bases and the J gene lost 7 bases, with 12 bases spanning the gap. The CDR3 contains 13 residues. Germline V gene sequence: CDR1 MNHEY, CDR2 SVGAGI.

As DNA, the CDR3 is TGTGCCAGCAGCCCCTCTTGGACAGGAAGCAATGGCTACACCTTC. This codes for CASSPSWTGSNGYTF. V and J are TRBV7-9 and TRBJ1-2, with 7 bases that match TRBD1. V lost 5 bases, J lost 6 bases, and 12 bases stayed unmatched. The CDR3 contains 15 residues. In germline, CDR1 is SEHNR, CDR2 FQNEAQ (reference sequence).

The chain is built from TRBV5-1 and TRBJ2-7, with D possibly matching TRBD2 (5 bases). Germline loops: CDR1 SGHRS, CDR2 YFSETQ. There are 13 residues in the CDR3. V dropped 5 bases and J dropped 0 bases, with 9 bases sitting between them. The CDR3 here is CASSVGSSYEQYF. CDR3 DNA sequence: TGCGCCAGCAGTGTGGGGAGCTCCTACGAGCAGTACTTC.

This chain uses TRBV11-2 with TRBJ1-6; D gene ambiguous. Germline V gene sequence: CDR1 SGHAT, CDR2 FQNNGV. Deletions cut 1 base from V and 7 bases from J, with 5 bases between. This CDR3 comprises 13 residues. The chain's CDR3 is CASSLVRNSPLHF. CDR3 nucleotide sequence: TGTGCCAGCAGCTTAGTTAGGAATTCACCCCTCCACTTT.

The chain carries TRBV19 and TRBJ2-3; 8 bases match TRBD1. CDR1 is LNHDA and CDR2 is SQIVND in the germline V gene (reference sequence). The CDR3 contains 13 residues. Trimming at V came to 10 bases and at J to 4 bases, leaving 7 bases not matched to a gene. The CDR3 protein is CATGRGRADTQYF. CDR3 nucleotide sequence: TGTGCCACCGGCAGGGGGCGTGCAGATACGCAGTATTTT.

The chain's CDR3 is CSVEVGGTDTQYF. CDR3 DNA: TGCAGCGTTGAAGTTGGGGGCACAGATACGCAGTATTTT. The chain joins TRBV29-1 to TRBJ2-3; D gene ambiguous. The CDR3 totals 13 residues. Germline-derived CDR1 and CDR2 are SQVTM and ANQGSEA. V shed 1 base and J shed 1 base, with 6 bases lying between them.

The chain employs TRBV28 and TRBJ1-2; D is uncertain. Trimming stripped 7 bases from V and 5 bases from J, with 14 bases between. Germline V gene lookup returns CDR1 MDHEN and CDR2 SYDVKM. CDR3 length: 13 amino acids. CDR3 loop: CASNPGGRYGYTF. The CDR3 DNA reads as TGTGCCAGCAACCCGGGAGGGCGGTATGGCTACACCTTC.